The source of this T cell receptor beta chain is a study of PD-1 blockade in classical Hodgkin lymphoma. V was cut by 4 bases and J by 10 bases, with 15 bases left in between. The CDR3 contains 12 residues. CDR1 and CDR2 (germline): SQVTM, ANQGSEA. Sequenced by immunoSEQ multiplex PCR; TCRdb stores in-frame clones only, minus some. Of over 15,000 clones listed, 70% to 75% are singletons. Study-wide points: Among the patients, those starting nivolumab under 1 year after ASCT were excluded. The diversity seen at baseline in complete responders resembled that of newly diagnosed patients.

Remarks on this clone: Its antigen remains unidentified.

Time point in this sample: cycle 4 day 1 (C4D1), after 5 to 7 weeks of nivolumab. Exposure to brentuximab vedotin varied, and each patient had relapsed following autologous stem cell transplantation. Thawed PBMCs yielded CD4+ T cells through magnetic negative selection. This TCR was recovered from a human donor with classical Hodgkin lymphoma. The sample was CD4+ T cells from blood, taken before the fourth cycle of nivolumab. The genes are TRBV29-1 and TRBJ2-3; D unclear. The CDR3 DNA sequence: TGCAGCGTTGCAGGTTTAGGGTCCGCGCAGTATTTT. Protein: CSVAGLGSAQYF.